These 19 T cell receptor beta chains originate from one sample sequenced in a study of blood T cell repertoires in COVID-19. The assay was immunoSEQ multiplex PCR, and TCRdb's table has in-frame clones only and misses some. The sample has about 670,000 clones; just under 90% are singletons. Sequences were obtained from peripheral blood. The receptors were sampled from a woman younger than 30 with acute or convalescent COVID-19.

The chain links TRBV6-2 or TRBV6-3 to TRBJ1-2; the D is unclear. V was pared by 3 bases and J by 7 bases, with 18 bases between. CDR3 length: 15 residues. Germline lookup yields CDR1 MNHEY and CDR2 SVGEGT. The CDR3 nucleotides read TGTGCCAGCAGTTATCTGACCAACGGAGGTTTTGGCTACACCTTC. This translates into CASSYLTNGGFGYTF.

This chain links TRBV9 with TRBJ2-7; 8 nucleotides match TRBD1. V dropped 4 bases and J dropped 2; count of bases not matched to a gene: 5. Germline V gene sequence: CDR1 SGDLS, CDR2 YYNGEE. The length of the CDR3 is 14 residues. The CDR3 reads CASSFRTGPYEQYF. CDR3 nucleotide sequence: TGTGCCAGCAGCTTCCGGACAGGGCCCTACGAGCAGTACTTC.

The J gene is TRBJ1-5, the V gene TRBV7-6; D is possibly TRBD1 (6 bases). The CDR3 loop spans 16 amino acids. V gave up 4 bases and J gave up 4 bases, with 17 bases separating them. CDR1 and CDR2 (germline): SGHVS, FNYEAQ. The chain's CDR3 is CASSSQPWQGNQPQHF. CDR3 sequence (DNA): TGTGCCAGCAGCTCCCAGCCTTGGCAGGGGAATCAGCCCCAGCATTTT. The whole variable domain, remainder taken from reference TRBV7-6 and TRBJ1-5, is GAGVSQSPRYKVTKRGQDVALRCDPISGHVSLYWYRQALGQGPEFLTYFNYEAQQDKSGLPNDRFSAERPEGSISTLTIQRTEQRDSAMYRCASSSQPWQGNQPQHFGDGTRLSIL.

CDR3 sequence (DNA): TGCGCCAGCAGCCAAGTCACGAGGACAGGGAAGGGTGAAAAACTGTTTTTT. It is translated as CASSQVTRTGKGEKLFF. The gene calls are TRBV4-1 and TRBJ1-4; TRBD1 aligns across 8 bases. Looked up from germline, CDR1 is MGHRA and CDR2 is YSYEKL. With V trimmed by 1 base and J by 7 bases, 11 bases remained unmatched. This CDR3 contains 17 residues.

The rearrangement uses TRBV2 and TRBJ1-3, with D unclear. This CDR3 is 17 amino acids long. V was pared by 3 bases and J by 4 bases, with 19 bases between. Per germline, CDR1 SNHLY and CDR2 FYNNEI. CDR3 bases: TGTGCCAGCAGTGATTCGGCAGGCCCTAAGTTCGGAAACACCATATATTTT. This encodes CASSDSAGPKFGNTIYF.

The rearrangement joins TRBV5-8 to TRBJ1-3, with D tentatively TRBD1 (6 bases). Germline loops: CDR1 SGHTS, CDR2 YDEGEE. This CDR3 is built from 17 residues. The V gene lost 0 bases and the J gene lost 0 bases, with 13 bases spanning the gap. In nucleotides, the CDR3 is TGTGCCAGCAGCTTGGCCAGGGGAACTTTCTCTGGAAACACCATATATTTT. It codes for CASSLARGTFSGNTIYF. The full variable domain, with the rest looked up from reference TRBV5-8 and TRBJ1-3, is EAGVTQSPTHLIKTRGQQATLRCSPISGHTSVYWYQQALGLGLQFLLWYDEGEERNRGNFPPRFSGRQFPNYSSELNVNALELEDSALYLCASSLARGTFSGNTIYFGEGSWLTVV.

The chain links TRBV12-3 or TRBV12-4 to TRBJ2-1; D is ambiguous. The CDR3 loop spans 13 amino acids. V lost 0 bases to trimming and J lost 6 bases, with 6 bases between them. CDR3 residues: CASSLARFNEQFF. CDR3 nucleotides: TGTGCCAGCAGTTTAGCGAGGTTCAATGAGCAGTTCTTC.

This rearrangement joins TRBV4-1 to TRBJ1-2; TRBD1 aligns across 7 bases. Germline V gene sequence: CDR1 MGHRA, CDR2 YSYEKL. V shed 0 bases and J 6 bases; nucleotides not matched to a gene: 10. The CDR3 has 16 residues. The CDR3 spells CASSQDRSRGTHGYTF. The CDR3 nucleotides are TGCGCCAGCAGCCAAGATAGGAGCAGGGGGACACATGGCTACACCTTC.

V gene TRBV30 combines with J gene TRBJ2-1; 11 positions match TRBD2. The germline gives CDR1 GTSNPN, CDR2 SVGIG (reference sequence). V lost 3 bases, J lost 4 bases, and 8 bases stayed unmatched. The CDR3 sequence is 16 residues long. Here the CDR3 DNA reads TGTGCCTGGAGCCAGACTAGCGGGGATTTTTACAATGAGCAGTTCTTC. This sequence encodes CAWSQTSGDFYNEQFF.

This chain uses TRBV5-1 with TRBJ2-3; 8 positions match TRBD2. This CDR3 spans 16 amino acids. The V gene's germline CDR1 is SGHRS and CDR2 YFSETQ. Trimming cost V 5 bases and J 4 bases; bases outside gene matches: 12. This chain's CDR3 is CASSPPDSGVADTQYF. The CDR3 nucleotides read TGCGCCAGCAGTCCCCCAGATAGCGGGGTTGCAGATACGCAGTATTTT.

The V call is TRBV7-9, the J call TRBJ2-3; 14 bases agree with TRBD2. Germline CDR1 is SEHNR and CDR2 is FQNEAQ (reference sequence). This CDR3 has 19 residues. With V trimmed by 6 bases and J by 0 bases, 11 bases remained unmatched. This CDR3 reads CASRPRGTSGGPSTDTQYF. The CDR3 region has the DNA TGTGCCAGCAGACCAAGGGGGACTAGCGGGGGCCCTAGCACAGATACGCAGTATTTT.

The rearrangement links TRBV5-6 to TRBJ1-1; perhaps TRBD1 as D (5 bases). The CDR3 extends over 14 amino acids. Germline values: CDR1 SGHDT, CDR2 YYEEEE. The V and J ends lost 4 bases and 6 bases respectively, with 16 bases between them. The CDR3 DNA is TGTGCCAGCAGCGTGGAGACAGTGGCCTCTGAAGCTTTCTTT. This gives the protein CASSVETVASEAFF. The full variable domain, in which reference TRBV5-6 and TRBJ1-1 provide the parts outside the CDR3, is DAGVTQSPTHLIKTRGQQVTLRCSPKSGHDTVSWYQQALGQGPQFIFQYYEEEERQRGNFPDRFSGHQFPNYSSELNVNALLLGDSALYLCASSVETVASEAFFGQGTRLTVV.

The rearrangement uses TRBV9 and TRBJ2-3, with D tentatively TRBD2 (7 bases). Per germline, CDR1 SGDLS and CDR2 YYNGEE. V was shortened by 0 bases and J by 5 bases, with 13 bases between the two germline ends. This CDR3 spans 15 amino acids. The CDR3 region is CASSVVGGAGDTQYF. The CDR3 nucleotides are TGTGCCAGCAGCGTAGTTGGGGGGGCCGGAGATACGCAGTATTTT.

The chain recombines TRBV18 with TRBJ1-1; 9 bases are shared with TRBD1. This CDR3 contains 13 residues. Trimming took 2 bases from V and 10 from J; bases not matched to a gene: 5. Looked up from germline, CDR1 is KGHSH and CDR2 is LQKENI. For the CDR3, the DNA is TGTGCCAGCTCACCAGGGACAGGGTTTACAGCTTTCTTT. Protein sequence: CASSPGTGFTAFF.

The gene calls are TRBV6-2 or TRBV6-3 and TRBJ1-4; D possibly corresponds to TRBD1 (5 bases). The length of the CDR3 is 14 residues. Per the germline V gene, CDR1 is MNHEY and CDR2 is SVGEGT. V was cut by 6 bases and J by 7 bases, with 15 bases left in between. The CDR3 protein is CASSLWGGAEKLFF. For the CDR3, the DNA is TGTGCCAGCAGCCTTTGGGGAGGGGCTGAAAAACTGTTTTTT.

V gene TRBV2 combines with J gene TRBJ1-1; D might be TRBD1 (5 bases). The CDR3 has 14 amino acids. Germline-derived CDR1 and CDR2 are SNHLY and FYNNEI. The germline V and J ends were trimmed by 4 bases and 1 base, with 10 bases remaining between them. Here the CDR3 reads CASSVGATNTEAFF. The CDR3 DNA reads as TGTGCCAGCAGTGTTGGGGCCACGAACACTGAAGCTTTCTTT.

This chain uses TRBV7-9 with TRBJ2-1, with D perhaps TRBD2 (7 bases). CDR3 length: 15 residues. V was pared by 7 bases and J by 7 bases, with 20 bases between. Germline V lookup: CDR1 SEHNR, CDR2 FQNEAQ (reference sequence). The CDR3 protein is CASTPRGALGNEQFF. The DNA for the CDR3 is TGTGCCAGCACTCCTCGGGGGGCCCTTGGAAATGAGCAGTTCTTC.

This rearrangement joins TRBV10-3 to TRBJ1-2; tentatively, D is TRBD1 (5 bases). The CDR3 has 14 residues. V was pared by 4 bases and J by 4 bases, with 13 bases between. The germline CDR1 and CDR2 sequences are ENHRY and SYGVKD. For the CDR3, the DNA is TGTGCCATCAGTGTGACAGCTGGACCCTATGGCTACACCTTC. This sequence encodes CAISVTAGPYGYTF.

The genes are TRBV6-2 or TRBV6-3 and TRBJ2-6; D not certain. The V gene lost 2 bases and the J gene lost 0 bases, with 5 bases spanning the gap. Per germline, CDR1 MNHEY and CDR2 SVGEGT. The CDR3 extends over 15 amino acids. CDR3 in DNA: TGTGCCAGCAGTTACCGGTTCTCTGGGGCCAACGTCCTGACTTTC. It yields the protein CASSYRFSGANVLTF.